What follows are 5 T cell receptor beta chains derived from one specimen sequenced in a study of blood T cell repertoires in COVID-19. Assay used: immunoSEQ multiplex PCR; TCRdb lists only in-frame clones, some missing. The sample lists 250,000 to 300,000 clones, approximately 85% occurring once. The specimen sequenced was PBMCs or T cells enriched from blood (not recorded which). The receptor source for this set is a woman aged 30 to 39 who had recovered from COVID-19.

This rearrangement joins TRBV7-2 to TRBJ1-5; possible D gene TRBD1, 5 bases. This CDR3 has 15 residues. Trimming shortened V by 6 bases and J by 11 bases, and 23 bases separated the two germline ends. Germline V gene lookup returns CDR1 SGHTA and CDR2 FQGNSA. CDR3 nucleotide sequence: TGTGCCAGCAGTCGAGGGACGGGAGGTGGTTTGTCCCAGCATTTT. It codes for CASSRGTGGGLSQHF.

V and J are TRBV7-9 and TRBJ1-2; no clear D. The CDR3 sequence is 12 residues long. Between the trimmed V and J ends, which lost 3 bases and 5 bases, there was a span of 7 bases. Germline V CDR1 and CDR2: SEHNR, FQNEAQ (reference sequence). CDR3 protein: CASSFDGYGYTF. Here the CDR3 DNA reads TGTGCCAGCAGCTTCGACGGGTATGGCTACACCTTC.

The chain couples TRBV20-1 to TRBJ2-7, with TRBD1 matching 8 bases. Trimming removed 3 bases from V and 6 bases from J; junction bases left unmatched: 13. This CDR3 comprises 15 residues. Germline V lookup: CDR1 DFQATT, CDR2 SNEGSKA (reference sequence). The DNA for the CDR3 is TGCAGTGCTAGTACCCCGGGACAGGAGATCGGCGAGCAGTACTTC. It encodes CSASTPGQEIGEQYF.

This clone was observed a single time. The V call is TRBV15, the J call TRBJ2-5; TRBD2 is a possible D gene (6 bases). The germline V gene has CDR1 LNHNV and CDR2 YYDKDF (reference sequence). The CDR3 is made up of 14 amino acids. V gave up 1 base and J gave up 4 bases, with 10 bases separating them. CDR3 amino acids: CATSRVPGLETQYF. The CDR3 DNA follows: TGTGCCACCAGCAGAGTTCCGGGACTAGAGACCCAGTACTTC.

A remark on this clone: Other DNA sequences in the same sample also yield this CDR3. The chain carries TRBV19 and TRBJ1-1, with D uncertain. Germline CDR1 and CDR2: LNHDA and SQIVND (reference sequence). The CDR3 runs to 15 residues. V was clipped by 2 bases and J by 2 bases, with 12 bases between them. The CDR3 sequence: CASSIPLGGNTEAFF. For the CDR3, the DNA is TGTGCCAGTAGTATACCCCTTGGCGGAAACACTGAAGCTTTCTTT.